This T cell receptor (beta chain) was captured by sequencing in a study of cytomegalovirus exposure and HLA in healthy donors. Profiling relied on immunoSEQ multiplex PCR, and the TCRdb table lists in-frame clones only, not all of them. Seen here are 100,000 to 150,000 clones, roughly 91% observed once, and the top ten hold about 3.7%. Germline lookup yields CDR1 ENHRY and CDR2 SYGVKD. The ends were cut back, 7 bases at V and 5 bases at J, with 20 bases in the middle. This CDR3 spans 15 amino acids. V usage is TRBV10-3 and J usage is TRBJ1-1; tentatively, D is TRBD1 (5 bases). This sequence originates from a man aged 25 to 40 in good health and CMV-seronegative. Sequencing used PBMCs. The CDR3 nucleotides read TGTGCCATCAAGAATCCAGGGATTCCGAATACTGAAGCTTTCTTT. Its protein is CAIKNPGIPNTEAFF.